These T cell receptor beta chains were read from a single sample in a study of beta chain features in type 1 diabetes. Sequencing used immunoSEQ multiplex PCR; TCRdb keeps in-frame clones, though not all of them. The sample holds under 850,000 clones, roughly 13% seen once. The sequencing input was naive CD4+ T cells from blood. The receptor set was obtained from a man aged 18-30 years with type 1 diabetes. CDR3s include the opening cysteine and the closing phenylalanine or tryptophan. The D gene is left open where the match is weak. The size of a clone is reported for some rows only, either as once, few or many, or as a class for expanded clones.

CDR3 protein: CAWSVQGGHDEQYF
CDR3 DNA: TGTGCCTGGAGTGTACAGGGGGGTCACGACGAGCAGTACTTC
J gene: TRBJ2-7
CDR3 length: 14
D gene: TRBD1
V gene: TRBV30
clone size: once

CDR3 protein: CAWNGQGYSPLHF
CDR3 DNA: TGTGCCTGGAATGGACAGGGGTATTCACCCCTCCACTTT
J gene: TRBJ1-6
CDR3 length: 13
D gene: TRBD1
V gene: TRBV30
clone size: .

CDR3 protein: CASSVGPQDGYTF
CDR3 DNA: TGTGCCAGCAGCGTCGGTCCCCAGGATGGCTACACCTTC
J gene: TRBJ1-2
CDR3 length: 13
D gene: .
V gene: TRBV9
clone size: few

CDR3 protein: CASSLKRNTEAFF
CDR3 DNA: TGTGCCAGCAGCCTCAAACGGAACACTGAAGCTTTCTTT
J gene: TRBJ1-1
CDR3 length: 13
D gene: .
V gene: TRBV6-5
clone size: few

CDR3 protein: CASSRTGAESGYTF
CDR3 DNA: TGCGCCAGTTCCAGAACAGGGGCTGAGAGTGGCTACACCTTC
J gene: TRBJ1-2
CDR3 length: 14
D gene: TRBD1
V gene: TRBV5-1
clone size: .

CDR3 protein: CASSSAGTDREAFF
CDR3 DNA: TGTGCCAGCAGCTCTGCCGGGACAGACAGAGAAGCTTTCTTT
J gene: TRBJ1-1
CDR3 length: 14
D gene: TRBD1
V gene: TRBV7-9
clone size: .

CDR3 protein: CASSGDSIGIEAFF
CDR3 DNA: TGTGCCAGCAGCGGGGACAGCATCGGTATTGAAGCTTTCTTT
J gene: TRBJ1-1
CDR3 length: 14
D gene: TRBD1
V gene: TRBV6-1
clone size: few

CDR3 protein: CASSKPGGAHGYEQYF
CDR3 DNA: TGTGCCAGCAGTAAACCCGGGGGGGCTCACGGCTACGAGCAGTACTTC
J gene: TRBJ2-7
CDR3 length: 16
D gene: TRBD2
V gene: TRBV25-1
clone size: few

CDR3 protein: CASSQGTHSTDTQYF
CDR3 DNA: TGCGCCAGCAGCCAAGGGACCCATAGCACAGATACGCAGTATTTT
J gene: TRBJ2-3
CDR3 length: 15
D gene: .
V gene: TRBV5-1
clone size: few

CDR3 protein: CASSVIGITQETQYF
CDR3 DNA: TGTGCCAGCAGCGTAATCGGGATAACCCAAGAGACCCAGTACTTC
J gene: TRBJ2-5
CDR3 length: 15
D gene: .
V gene: TRBV9
clone size: .

CDR3 protein: CASSLYPDSYIQYF
CDR3 DNA: TGTGCCAGCAGCTTATATCCAGACTCGTACATTCAGTACTTC
J gene: TRBJ2-4
CDR3 length: 14
D gene: .
V gene: TRBV7-6
clone size: .

CDR3 protein: CASSLVDGSNEQFF
CDR3 DNA: TGCGCCAGCAGCTTGGTCGACGGGTCTAATGAGCAGTTCTTC
J gene: TRBJ2-1
CDR3 length: 14
D gene: .
V gene: TRBV5-1
clone size: few

CDR3 protein: CASTYDRPGGYTF
CDR3 DNA: TGTGCCAGCACGTACGACAGACCAGGGGGCTACACCTTC
J gene: TRBJ1-2
CDR3 length: 13
D gene: .
V gene: TRBV11-2
clone size: few

CDR3 protein: CSAVTPEYYEQYF
CDR3 DNA: TGCAGCGCTGTGACACCAGAATACTACGAGCAGTACTTC
J gene: TRBJ2-7
CDR3 length: 13
D gene: .
V gene: TRBV29-1
clone size: .

CDR3 protein: CASSLGFTGTSFSSNEKLFF
CDR3 DNA: TGTGCCAGCAGCTTAGGGTTTACCGGGACATCATTTTCAAGTAATGAAAAACTGTTTTTT
J gene: TRBJ1-4
CDR3 length: 20
D gene: .
V gene: TRBV7-8
clone size: few

CDR3 protein: CASSVVRSGTDNEQFF
CDR3 DNA: TGTGCCAGCAGCGTAGTCCGCTCCGGGACAGACAATGAGCAGTTCTTC
J gene: TRBJ2-1
CDR3 length: 16
D gene: TRBD1
V gene: TRBV9
clone size: few

CDR3 protein: CASSQDTGTGTYNEQFF
CDR3 DNA: TGTGCCAGCAGCCAAGATACCGGGACGGGGACCTACAATGAGCAGTTCTTC
J gene: TRBJ2-1
CDR3 length: 17
D gene: .
V gene: TRBV14
clone size: few

CDR3 protein: CASNGGVYEQYF
CDR3 DNA: TGTGCCAGCAATGGTGGGGTCTACGAGCAGTACTTC
J gene: TRBJ2-7
CDR3 length: 12
D gene: .
V gene: TRBV2
clone size: .

CDR3 protein: CATHPREPNYGYTF
CDR3 DNA: TGTGCCACCCACCCCCGGGAACCTAACTATGGCTACACCTTC
J gene: TRBJ1-2
CDR3 length: 14
D gene: .
V gene: TRBV25-1
clone size: .

CDR3 protein: CASSIQREGETQYF
CDR3 DNA: TGTGCCAGTAGTATCCAGAGGGAGGGCGAGACCCAGTACTTC
J gene: TRBJ2-5
CDR3 length: 14
D gene: TRBD2
V gene: TRBV19
clone size: .

CDR3 protein: CASSAGGTGETQYF
CDR3 DNA: TGTGCCAGCAGCGCTGGCGGGACAGGCGAGACCCAGTACTTC
J gene: TRBJ2-5
CDR3 length: 14
D gene: TRBD1
V gene: TRBV9
clone size: .

CDR3 protein: CASSLSRRETQYF
CDR3 DNA: TGTGCCAGCAGTTTATCGAGAAGAGAGACCCAGTACTTC
J gene: TRBJ2-5
CDR3 length: 13
D gene: .
V gene: TRBV27
clone size: few

CDR3 protein: CASSESRRSYGYTF
CDR3 DNA: TGTGCCAGCAGTGAATCCCGCAGGAGCTATGGCTACACCTTC
J gene: TRBJ1-2
CDR3 length: 14
D gene: .
V gene: TRBV25-1
clone size: .

CDR3 protein: CASSLPTSEAFF
CDR3 DNA: TGCGCCAGCAGCTTGCCGACATCTGAAGCTTTCTTT
J gene: TRBJ1-1
CDR3 length: 12
D gene: .
V gene: TRBV5-1
clone size: few

CDR3 protein: CASSLARGQETQYF
CDR3 DNA: TGTGCCAGCAGCTTAGCCCGGGGCCAAGAGACCCAGTACTTC
J gene: TRBJ2-5
CDR3 length: 14
D gene: .
V gene: TRBV7-2
clone size: .

CDR3 protein: CASTTNRVDEKLFF
CDR3 DNA: TGTGCCAGCACCACGAACAGGGTAGATGAAAAACTGTTTTTT
J gene: TRBJ1-4
CDR3 length: 14
D gene: .
V gene: TRBV7-9
clone size: .

CDR3 protein: CASSESSLAVYEQYF
CDR3 DNA: TGTGCCAGCAGTGAATCAAGCCTAGCAGTCTACGAGCAGTACTTC
J gene: TRBJ2-7
CDR3 length: 15
D gene: .
V gene: TRBV6-1
clone size: .

CDR3 protein: CASSLDSTREKLFF
CDR3 DNA: TGTGCCAGCAGTTTAGACTCGACAAGGGAAAAACTGTTTTTT
J gene: TRBJ1-4
CDR3 length: 14
D gene: .
V gene: TRBV28
clone size: few

CDR3 protein: CASSIRTGDTGELFF
CDR3 DNA: TGCGCCAGCAGCATCAGGACAGGGGACACCGGGGAGCTGTTTTTT
J gene: TRBJ2-2
CDR3 length: 15
D gene: TRBD1
V gene: TRBV5-1
clone size: .

CDR3 protein: CASSVGPGQIYEQYF
CDR3 DNA: TGTGCCAGCAGCGTAGGGCCGGGACAGATCTACGAGCAGTACTTC
J gene: TRBJ2-7
CDR3 length: 15
D gene: TRBD1
V gene: TRBV9
clone size: few

CDR3 protein: CASSAGGRDTEAFF
CDR3 DNA: TGCGCCAGCAGCGCCGGCGGCCGGGACACTGAAGCTTTCTTT
J gene: TRBJ1-1
CDR3 length: 14
D gene: .
V gene: TRBV5-1
clone size: .

CDR3 protein: CASSFGTDQPQHF
CDR3 DNA: TGTGCCAGCAGCTTTGGGACGGATCAGCCCCAGCATTTT
J gene: TRBJ1-5
CDR3 length: 13
D gene: .
V gene: TRBV5-4
clone size: few

CDR3 protein: CASSPRTDDSPLHF
CDR3 DNA: TGTGCCAGCAGCCCGCGGACAGACGATTCACCCCTCCACTTT
J gene: TRBJ1-6
CDR3 length: 14
D gene: .
V gene: TRBV7-8
clone size: .

CDR3 protein: CATVVLGTEAFF
CDR3 DNA: TGTGCCACCGTAGTTTTGGGGACTGAAGCTTTCTTT
J gene: TRBJ1-1
CDR3 length: 12
D gene: .
V gene: TRBV6-1
clone size: .

CDR3 protein: CASSHRESRFF
CDR3 DNA: TGTGCCAGCAGCCACAGGGAGTCGAGGTTCTTC
J gene: TRBJ2-1
CDR3 length: 11
D gene: .
V gene: TRBV14
clone size: many

CDR3 protein: CASSVQQGRDSPLHF
CDR3 DNA: TGTGCCAGCAGTGTCCAACAGGGGCGCGATTCACCCCTCCACTTT
J gene: TRBJ1-6
CDR3 length: 15
D gene: TRBD1
V gene: TRBV2
clone size: few

CDR3 protein: CASNVRESDYGYTF
CDR3 DNA: TGTGCCAGCAATGTCAGGGAGTCCGACTATGGCTACACCTTC
J gene: TRBJ1-2
CDR3 length: 14
D gene: .
V gene: TRBV6-1
clone size: .

CDR3 protein: CASSHPDLEETQYF
CDR3 DNA: TGTGCCAGCAGTCATCCGGATCTGGAAGAGACCCAGTACTTC
J gene: TRBJ2-5
CDR3 length: 14
D gene: .
V gene: TRBV2
clone size: few

CDR3 protein: CASSHPSEVGLRYGYTF
CDR3 DNA: TGTGCCAGCAGCCACCCATCGGAGGTTGGGCTTCGGTATGGCTACACCTTC
J gene: TRBJ1-2
CDR3 length: 17
D gene: .
V gene: TRBV7-9
clone size: .

CDR3 protein: CSVAGMADTQYF
CDR3 DNA: TGCAGCGTAGCAGGGATGGCAGATACGCAGTATTTT
J gene: TRBJ2-3
CDR3 length: 12
D gene: .
V gene: TRBV29-1
clone size: few

CDR3 protein: CSVVKGIMNTEAFF
CDR3 DNA: TGCAGCGTTGTAAAGGGGATTATGAACACTGAAGCTTTCTTT
J gene: TRBJ1-1
CDR3 length: 14
D gene: .
V gene: TRBV29-1
clone size: few

CDR3 protein: CASSSSDRPLNGYTF
CDR3 DNA: TGTGCCAGCAGCTCCTCGGACAGGCCCTTAAATGGCTACACCTTC
J gene: TRBJ1-2
CDR3 length: 15
D gene: TRBD1
V gene: TRBV7-2
clone size: once